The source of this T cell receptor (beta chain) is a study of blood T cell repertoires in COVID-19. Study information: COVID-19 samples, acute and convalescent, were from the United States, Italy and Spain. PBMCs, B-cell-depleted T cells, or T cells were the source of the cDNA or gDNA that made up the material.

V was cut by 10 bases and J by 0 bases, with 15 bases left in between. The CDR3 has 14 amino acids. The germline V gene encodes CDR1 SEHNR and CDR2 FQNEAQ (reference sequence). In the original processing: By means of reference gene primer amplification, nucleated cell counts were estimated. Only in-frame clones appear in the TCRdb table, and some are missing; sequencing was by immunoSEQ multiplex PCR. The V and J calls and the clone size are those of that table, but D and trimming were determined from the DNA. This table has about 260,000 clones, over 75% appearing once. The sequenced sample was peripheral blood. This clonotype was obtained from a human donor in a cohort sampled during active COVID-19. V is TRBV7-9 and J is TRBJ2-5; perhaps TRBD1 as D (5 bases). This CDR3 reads CAIMGQAYQETQYF. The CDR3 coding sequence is TGTGCCATTATGGGGCAGGCGTACCAAGAGACCCAGTACTTC.